This passage covers 3 T cell receptor beta chains from one sample sequenced in a study of CD8 T cells in Susac syndrome. Roughly 0.45 to 1 ug RNA was reverse transcribed with random hexamers. TCRdb used MiXCR to reprocess the immunoSEQ multiplex PCR reads, holding one entry per CDR3 protein. Counted here are about 130,000 distinct CDR3 sequences, approximately 95% occurring once; the ten biggest clones make up approximately 0.31%. What was sequenced was CD8+ T cells from PBMCs. Receptors were obtained from a human donor with multiple sclerosis.

The chain combines TRBV5-4 with TRBJ1-3, with D uncertain. Germline CDR1 reads SGHNT; CDR2 reads YYREEE (reference sequence). The V end lost 0 bases, the J end lost 0 bases, and 4 bases lay between the germline ends. The CDR3 has 14 residues. This CDR3 reads CASSLAASGNTIYF. DNA for the CDR3: TGTGCCAGCAGCTTGGCGGCCTCTGGAAACACCATATATTTT. Drawing the rest from reference TRBV5-4 and TRBJ1-3, the complete variable domain is ETGVTQSPTHLIKTRGQQVTLRCSSQSGHNTVSWYQQALGQGPQFIFQYYREEENGRGNFPPRFSGLQFPNYSSELNVNALELDDSALYLCASSLAASGNTIYFGEGSWLTVV.

This clonotype has only one observation. This chain uses TRBV12-3 or TRBV12-4 with TRBJ2-1; maybe TRBD2 (5 bases). The length of the CDR3 is 16 residues. The V gene lost 3 bases and the J gene lost 8 bases, with 20 bases spanning the gap. The CDR3 sequence is CASSFGREGDWDEQFF. The CDR3 DNA is TGTGCCAGCAGTTTCGGGCGCGAGGGCGATTGGGATGAGCAGTTCTTC.

The genes are TRBV4-1 and TRBJ2-7, with D uncertain. Germline V CDR1 and CDR2: MGHRA, YSYEKL. This CDR3 is 12 amino acids long. The V and J ends lost 5 bases and 7 bases respectively, with 12 bases between them. As DNA, the CDR3 is TGCGCCAGCAGCTTAACCTGGGGTGAGCAGTACTTC. Residues: CASSLTWGEQYF.